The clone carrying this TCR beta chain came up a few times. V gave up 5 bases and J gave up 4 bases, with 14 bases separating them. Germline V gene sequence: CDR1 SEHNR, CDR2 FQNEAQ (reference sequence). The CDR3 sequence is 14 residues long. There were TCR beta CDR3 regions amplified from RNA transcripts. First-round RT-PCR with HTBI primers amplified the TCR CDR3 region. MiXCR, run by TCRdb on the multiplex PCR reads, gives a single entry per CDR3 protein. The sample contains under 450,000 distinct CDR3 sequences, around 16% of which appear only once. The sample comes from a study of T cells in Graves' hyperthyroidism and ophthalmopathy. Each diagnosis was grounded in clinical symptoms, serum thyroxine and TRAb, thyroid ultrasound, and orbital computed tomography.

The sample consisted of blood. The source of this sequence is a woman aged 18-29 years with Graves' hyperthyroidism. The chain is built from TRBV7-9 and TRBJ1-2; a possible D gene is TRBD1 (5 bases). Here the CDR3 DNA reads TGTGCCAGCAGCCCGCCGGGGGTTTTCTATGGCTACACCTTC. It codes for CASSPPGVFYGYTF. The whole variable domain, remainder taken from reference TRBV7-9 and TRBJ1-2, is DTGVSQNPRHKITKRGQNVTFRCDPISEHNRLYWYRQTLGQGPEFLTYFQNEAQLEKSRLLSDRFSAERPKGSFSTLEIQRTEQGDSAMYLCASSPPGVFYGYTFGSGTRLTVV.